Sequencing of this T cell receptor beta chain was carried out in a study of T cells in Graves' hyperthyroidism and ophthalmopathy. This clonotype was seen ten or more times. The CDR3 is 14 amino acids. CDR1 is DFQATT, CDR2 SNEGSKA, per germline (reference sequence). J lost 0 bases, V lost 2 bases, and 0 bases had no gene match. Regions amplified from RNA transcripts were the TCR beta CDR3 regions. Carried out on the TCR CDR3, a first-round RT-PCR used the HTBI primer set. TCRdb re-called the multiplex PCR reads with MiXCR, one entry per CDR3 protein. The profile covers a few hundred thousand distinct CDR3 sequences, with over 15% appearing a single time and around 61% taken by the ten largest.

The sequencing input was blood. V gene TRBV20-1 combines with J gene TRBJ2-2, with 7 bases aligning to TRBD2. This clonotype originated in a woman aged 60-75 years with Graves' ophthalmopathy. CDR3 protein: CSARRGANTGELFF. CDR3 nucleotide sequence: TGCAGTGCTAGACGGGGGGCGAACACCGGGGAGCTGTTTTTT.